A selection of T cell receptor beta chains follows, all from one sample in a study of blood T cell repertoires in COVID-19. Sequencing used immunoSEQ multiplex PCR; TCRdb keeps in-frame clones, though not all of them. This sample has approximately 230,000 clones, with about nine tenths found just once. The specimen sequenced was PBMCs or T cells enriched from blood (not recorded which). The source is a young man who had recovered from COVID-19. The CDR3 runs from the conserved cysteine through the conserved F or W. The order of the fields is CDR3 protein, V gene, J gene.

CASRGGLREKLFF	TRBV12-3/TRBV12-4	TRBJ1-4
CASSEGWGENIQYF	TRBV6-1	TRBJ2-4
CASSLHRANTEAFF	TRBV5-5	TRBJ1-1
CASSLMAPGQGRGNEQFF	TRBV5-1	TRBJ2-1
CASLSRSGGPSYEQYF	TRBV28	TRBJ2-7
CAIGTGQGSTGELFF	TRBV7-9	TRBJ2-2
CASSLDREEDYEQYF	TRBV6-5	TRBJ2-7
CASSTRQGGQETQYF	TRBV19	TRBJ2-5
CASSPGGEGYYEQYF	TRBV5-1	TRBJ2-7
CASSTLQGATTDTQYF	TRBV9	TRBJ2-3
CASSLVARGPGEQFF	TRBV5-5	TRBJ2-1
CASSLSGAGDTQYF	TRBV5-4	TRBJ2-3
CASSLIPGLRRGTDTQYF	TRBV7-6	TRBJ2-3
CATRGSVGDTEAFF	TRBV10-3	TRBJ1-1
CASSYSERSNYGYTF	TRBV6-5	TRBJ1-2
CASSLGDRPLQQYF	TRBV5-1	TRBJ2-7
CASSSPGDYPSYEQYF	TRBV7-9	TRBJ2-7
CASSLAREQYF	TRBV5-6	TRBJ2-7
CASSLGTGANYGYTF	TRBV11-2	TRBJ1-2
CASRAVNNSPLHF	TRBV6-5	TRBJ1-6
CASSYLQGGDEQYF	TRBV6-5	TRBJ2-7
CASSHQGEGYGYTF	TRBV6-5	TRBJ1-2
CASSLSSASSYNEQFF	TRBV27	TRBJ2-1
CASRTVINYGYTF	TRBV6-5	TRBJ1-2
CASSLWELPAEQYF	TRBV7-6	TRBJ2-7
CAWNSRGHNQPQHF	TRBV30	TRBJ1-5
CASSDGTSVSYEQYF	TRBV11-1	TRBJ2-7
CASSLEGRGSAGYTF	TRBV7-6	TRBJ1-2
CASSLVPYGNTEAFF	TRBV5-6	TRBJ1-1
CATSNPGQRSYEQYF	TRBV19	TRBJ2-7
CASIVSGSPLHF	TRBV6-5	TRBJ1-6
CASSFLGTPGQPYGYTF	TRBV5-5	TRBJ1-2
CASSLGGDDEKLFF	TRBV5-1	TRBJ1-4
CATRPQGQGGGEQFF	TRBV24-1	TRBJ2-1
CASSLRDRGPPNYGYTF	TRBV5-4	TRBJ1-2
CASSPVVWPTERLSTDTQYF	TRBV28	TRBJ2-3
CASSQVLETQYF	TRBV3-1/TRBV3-2	TRBJ2-5
CASSFTGTGELFF	TRBV11-3	TRBJ2-2
CASSVRTGTSGNNEQFF	TRBV11-2	TRBJ2-1
CASSEQWGVSYEQYF	TRBV7-9	TRBJ2-7
CASSPSGGASDTQYF	TRBV3-1/TRBV3-2	TRBJ2-3